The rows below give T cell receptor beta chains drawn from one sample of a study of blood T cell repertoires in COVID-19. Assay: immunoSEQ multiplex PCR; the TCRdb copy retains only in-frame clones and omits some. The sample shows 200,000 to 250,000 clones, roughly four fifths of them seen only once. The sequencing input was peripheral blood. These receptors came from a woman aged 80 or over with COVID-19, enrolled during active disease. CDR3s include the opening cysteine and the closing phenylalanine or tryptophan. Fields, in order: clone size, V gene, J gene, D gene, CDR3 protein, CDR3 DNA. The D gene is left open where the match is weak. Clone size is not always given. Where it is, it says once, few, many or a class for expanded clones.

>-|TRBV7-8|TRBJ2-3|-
CASSLGPGVRDTQYF
TGTGCCAGCAGCTTAGGCCCAGGGGTACGCGATACGCAGTATTTT
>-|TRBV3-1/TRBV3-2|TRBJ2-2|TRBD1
CASRLETGLTGELFF
TGTGCCAGCAGACTGGAGACAGGGCTCACCGGGGAGCTGTTTTTT
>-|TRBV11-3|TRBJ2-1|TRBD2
CASSLLRGVYNEQFF
TGTGCCAGCAGCTTATTGCGGGGGGTGTACAATGAGCAGTTCTTC
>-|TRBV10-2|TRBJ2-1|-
CASLASLYYNEQFF
TGCGCCAGCCTGGCTAGCCTCTACTACAATGAGCAGTTCTTC
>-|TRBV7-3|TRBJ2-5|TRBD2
CASSTSGQETQYF
TGTGCCAGCAGTACTAGCGGTCAAGAGACCCAGTACTTC
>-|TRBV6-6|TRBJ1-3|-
CASTDQASGNTIYF
TGTGCCAGCACCGATCAGGCCTCTGGAAACACCATATATTTT
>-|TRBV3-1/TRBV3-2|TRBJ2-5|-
CASSQGRGETQYF
TGTGCCAGCAGCCAAGGCAGAGGAGAGACCCAGTACTTC
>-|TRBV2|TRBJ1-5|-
CASTGGARPQHF
TGTGCCAGCACCGGGGGGGCCAGGCCCCAGCATTTT
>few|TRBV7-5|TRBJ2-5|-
CVRSSYGAQYF
TGTGTCAGAAGCTCATACGGGGCCCAGTACTTC
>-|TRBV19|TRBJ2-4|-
CASSAQGWTKNIQYF
TGTGCCAGTAGTGCACAGGGATGGACCAAAAACATTCAGTACTTC
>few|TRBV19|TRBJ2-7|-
CATCKGDSYEQYF
TGTGCCACCTGCAAGGGGGACTCCTACGAGCAGTACTTC
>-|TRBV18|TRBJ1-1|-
CASSPAGLGGTHTEAFF
TGTGCCAGCTCACCGGCAGGGCTGGGGGGGACACACACTGAAGCTTTCTTT
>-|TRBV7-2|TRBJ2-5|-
CASSLPGSPETQYF
TGTGCCAGCAGCTTGCCCGGGAGCCCAGAGACCCAGTACTTC
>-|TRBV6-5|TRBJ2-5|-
CASTFGGGMETQYF
TGTGCCAGCACTTTCGGAGGAGGGATGGAGACCCAGTACTTC
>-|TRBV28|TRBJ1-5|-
CASGSPPGRRGHSNQPQHF
TGTGCCAGCGGGAGTCCACCGGGACGGAGGGGTCATAGCAATCAGCCCCAGCATTTT
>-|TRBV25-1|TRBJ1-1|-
CASSEAAGKNEAFF
TGTGCCAGCAGTGAAGCGGCGGGGAAGAATGAAGCTTTCTTT
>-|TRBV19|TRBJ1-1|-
CASSRGGVGAFF
TGTGCCAGTAGTCGGGGGGGGGTCGGAGCTTTCTTT
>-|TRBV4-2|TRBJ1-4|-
CASSQDSGNEKLFF
TGTGCCAGCAGCCAGGACAGTGGTAATGAAAAACTGTTTTTT
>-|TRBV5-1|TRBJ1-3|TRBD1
CASSLSTGAGNTIYF
TGCGCCAGCAGCTTGTCGACAGGGGCGGGAAACACCATATATTTT
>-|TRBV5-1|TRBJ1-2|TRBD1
CASSLGQGASTYGYTF
TGCGCCAGCAGCCTAGGACAGGGGGCCTCTACCTATGGCTACACCTTC
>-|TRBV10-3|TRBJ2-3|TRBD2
CAISVGGGRTDTQYF
TGTGCCATCAGTGTTGGGGGGGGACGCACAGATACGCAGTATTTT
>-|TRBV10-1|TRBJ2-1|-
CASSERGTPPVPTYNEQFF
TGCGCCAGCAGTGAGCGGGGGACTCCCCCGGTCCCAACCTACAATGAGCAGTTCTTC
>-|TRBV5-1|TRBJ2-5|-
CASSPQTQGETQYF
TGCGCCAGCAGCCCACAAACGCAGGGCGAGACCCAGTACTTC
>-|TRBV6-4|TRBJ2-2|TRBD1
CASSAQGLAGELFF
TGTGCCAGCAGTGCACAGGGGTTGGCCGGGGAGCTGTTTTTT
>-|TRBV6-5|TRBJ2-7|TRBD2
CASSWGSGLSSYEQYF
TGTGCCAGCAGTTGGGGTAGCGGGCTTAGCTCCTACGAGCAGTACTTC
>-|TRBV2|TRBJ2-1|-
CASSLAPIGEQFF
TGTGCCAGCAGTTTAGCGCCCATTGGGGAGCAGTTCTTC
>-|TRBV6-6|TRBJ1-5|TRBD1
CASRPDRGLQPQHF
TGTGCCAGCAGGCCTGACAGGGGCCTTCAGCCCCAGCATTTT
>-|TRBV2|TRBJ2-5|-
CASSDRQRSKETQYF
TGTGCCAGCAGTGACCGGCAGAGGTCTAAAGAGACCCAGTACTTC
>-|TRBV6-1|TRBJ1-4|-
CASSVVSRGLTEKLFF
TGTGCCAGCAGTGTAGTCTCCCGGGGGTTGACTGAAAAACTGTTTTTT
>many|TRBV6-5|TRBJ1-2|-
CASSTVGGGGYTF
TGTGCCAGCAGTACGGTGGGGGGAGGTGGCTACACCTTC
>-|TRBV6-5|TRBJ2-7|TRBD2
CASSPGLARGEQYF
TGTGCCAGCAGCCCGGGACTAGCGCGCGGGGAGCAGTACTTC
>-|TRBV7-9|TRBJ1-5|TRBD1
CASSLVSTGTGSQPQHF
TGTGCCAGCAGCTTAGTCTCAACTGGGACAGGGAGTCAGCCCCAGCATTTT
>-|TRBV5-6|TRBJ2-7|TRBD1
CASSWGPTGGSRYEQYF
TGTGCCAGCAGCTGGGGCCCGACAGGGGGATCCCGCTACGAGCAGTACTTC
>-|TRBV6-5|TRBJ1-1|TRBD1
CASSYSPEPGGTEAFF
TGTGCCAGCAGTTACTCTCCCGAACCAGGGGGCACTGAAGCTTTCTTT
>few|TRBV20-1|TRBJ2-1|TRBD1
CSASNPGQRLSNEQFF
TGCAGTGCTAGTAATCCGGGACAGCGTCTTTCCAATGAGCAGTTCTTC
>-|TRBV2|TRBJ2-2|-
CASSGLRASTGELFF
TGTGCCAGCAGTGGGCTCAGGGCGTCCACCGGGGAGCTGTTTTTT
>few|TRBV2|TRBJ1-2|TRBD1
CASSTQGGYGYTF
TGTGCCAGCAGTACACAGGGGGGTTATGGCTACACCTTC
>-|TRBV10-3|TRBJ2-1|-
CAISESLATHLWEQFF
TGTGCCATCAGTGAGTCGTTAGCGACCCATCTATGGGAGCAGTTCTTC
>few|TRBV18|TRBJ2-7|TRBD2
CASSWTGGEDEQYF
TGTGCCAGCTCATGGACGGGGGGTGAGGACGAGCAGTACTTC
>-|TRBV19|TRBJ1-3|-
CASALEGRPAGNTIYF
TGTGCCAGCGCTTTGGAGGGTCGACCCGCCGGAAACACCATATATTTT
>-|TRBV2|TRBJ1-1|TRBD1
CASSRDSPEATMNTEAFF
TGTGCCAGCAGCCGGGACAGTCCCGAGGCGACCATGAACACTGAAGCTTTCTTT
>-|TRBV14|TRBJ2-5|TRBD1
CASSPRGQFPGQETQYF
TGTGCCAGCAGCCCGAGGGGGCAGTTTCCGGGGCAAGAGACCCAGTACTTC
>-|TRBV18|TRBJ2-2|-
CASSASGSNTGELFF
TGTGCCAGCTCAGCCAGCGGGTCCAACACCGGGGAGCTGTTTTTT
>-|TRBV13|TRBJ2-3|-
CASSLQRSTDTQYF
TGTGCCAGCAGCCTTCAGCGGAGCACAGATACGCAGTATTTT
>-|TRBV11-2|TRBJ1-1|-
CASSLVRETEAFF
TGTGCCAGCAGCTTAGTTAGAGAGACTGAAGCTTTCTTT
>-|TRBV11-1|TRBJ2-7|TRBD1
CASSYNRGEQYF
TGTGCCAGCAGCTATAACAGGGGCGAGCAGTACTTC
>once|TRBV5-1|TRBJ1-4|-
CASSSAGATNEKLFF
TGCGCCAGCAGCTCCGCAGGGGCAACTAATGAAAAACTGTTTTTT
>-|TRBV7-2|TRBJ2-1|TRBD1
CASSFGQASYNEQFF
TGTGCCAGCAGCTTTGGACAGGCTTCCTACAATGAGCAGTTCTTC
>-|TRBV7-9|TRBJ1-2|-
CASSLTRVFYGYTF
TGTGCCAGCAGTTTGACGAGGGTTTTCTATGGCTACACCTTC